This T cell receptor (beta chain) was retrieved from a study of PD-1 blockade in classical Hodgkin lymphoma. Study-wide points: Repertoire differences lack defined causes, possibly disease activity or prior therapy.

The ends were cut back, 7 bases at V and 1 base at J, with 18 bases in the middle. Germline values: CDR1 MNHNY, CDR2 SVGAGI (reference sequence). The CDR3 extends over 16 amino acids. As concerns this clone: As yet, its antigen is unknown.

Here immunoSEQ multiplex PCR was the method, and the copy in TCRdb shows in-frame clones only, minus some. The data contain about 12,000 clones, 92% of them singletons. Brentuximab vedotin exposure varied among the patients, all of whom had relapsed after autologous stem cell transplantation. The sequences come from peripheral blood mononuclear cells (PBMCs), collected at baseline. The genes are TRBV6-6 and TRBJ2-3; no definite D call. The receptor's source is a human donor with classical Hodgkin lymphoma. The DNA of the CDR3 is TGTGCCAGCATCCAAAGGGTAACAAGTGGCACAGATACGCAGTATTTT. Protein product: CASIQRVTSGTDTQYF.